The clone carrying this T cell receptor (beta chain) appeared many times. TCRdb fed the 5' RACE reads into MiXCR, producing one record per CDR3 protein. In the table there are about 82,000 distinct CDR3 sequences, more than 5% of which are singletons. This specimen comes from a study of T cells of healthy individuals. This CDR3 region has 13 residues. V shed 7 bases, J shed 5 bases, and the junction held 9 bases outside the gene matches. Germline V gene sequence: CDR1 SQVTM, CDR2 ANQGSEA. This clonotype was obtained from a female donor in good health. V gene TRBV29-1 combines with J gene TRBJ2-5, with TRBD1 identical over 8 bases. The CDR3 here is CSGGQGGIETQYF. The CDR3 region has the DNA TGCAGCGGTGGACAGGGTGGGATTGAGACCCAGTACTTC.